The 5 T cell receptor beta chains listed next were all sequenced from one sample in a study of PD-1 blockade in classical Hodgkin lymphoma. The assay was immunoSEQ multiplex PCR, and TCRdb's table has in-frame clones only and misses some. The sample lists roughly 50,000 clones; about 89% were seen once. Time point in this sample: cycle 4 day 1 (C4D1), after 5 to 7 weeks of nivolumab. Each patient experienced a relapse that followed autologous stem cell transplantation, and brentuximab vedotin exposure varied. Specimen: peripheral blood mononuclear cells (PBMCs), collected before the fourth cycle of nivolumab. The receptors were sampled from a human donor with classical Hodgkin lymphoma.

In this sample, this clone turned up once. V gene TRBV2 combines with J gene TRBJ2-1; 8 positions agree with TRBD2. V trimming: 4 bases; J trimming: 0 bases; junction bases outside the gene matches: 2. The CDR3 sequence is 15 residues long. Germline assignment: CDR1 SNHLY and CDR2 FYNNEI. In DNA form, the CDR3 reads TGTGCCAGCAGTGCAAGCGGGAGCTCCTACAATGAGCAGTTCTTC. Protein: CASSASGSSYNEQFF.

This chain links TRBV5-1 with TRBJ2-5; 9 bases match TRBD1. Trimming cost V 3 bases and J 5 bases; bases outside gene matches: 5. The germline V gene encodes CDR1 SGHRS and CDR2 YFSETQ. The length of the CDR3 is 14 residues. The CDR3 reads CASSSPGQGETQYF. The CDR3 nucleotides are TGCGCCAGCAGCTCACCGGGACAGGGCGAGACCCAGTACTTC.

This chain uses TRBV27 with TRBJ2-3; 10 nucleotides align to TRBD2. The CDR3 extends over 15 amino acids. Germline V lookup: CDR1 MNHEY, CDR2 SMNVEV (reference sequence). V was pared by 3 bases and J by 5 bases, with 5 bases of the junction left unmatched. In nucleotides, the CDR3 is TGTGCCAGCAGTTTGGGGCTAGCGGGAGTAGATACGCAGTATTTT. Amino acid sequence: CASSLGLAGVDTQYF.

This chain joins TRBV28 and TRBJ2-7; D may match TRBD1 or TRBD2 (5 bases each). The germline gives CDR1 MDHEN, CDR2 SYDVKM. Trimming stripped 1 base from V and 4 bases from J, with 11 bases between. CDR3 length: 14 residues. The CDR3 protein is CASSLSGPGYEQYF. CDR3 bases: TGTGCCAGCAGTTTATCGGGGCCGGGGTACGAGCAGTACTTC. Full variable domain (outside the CDR3, taken from reference TRBV28 and TRBJ2-7): DVKVTQSSRYLVKRTGEKVFLECVQDMDHENMFWYRQDPGLGLRLIYFSYDVKMKEKGDIPEGYSVSREKKERFSLILESASTNQTSMYLCASSLSGPGYEQYFGPGTRLTVT.

The chain is built from TRBV5-5 and TRBJ1-4; 9 bases align to TRBD1. In germline, CDR1 is SGHKS, CDR2 YYEKEE (reference sequence). V shed 4 bases and J 8 bases; nucleotides not matched to a gene: 12. There are 16 residues in the CDR3. The CDR3 DNA follows: TGTGCCAGCAGCCCCCCAAGACAGGGGGGGAACGAAAAACTGTTTTTT. Translated, it gives CASSPPRQGGNEKLFF.